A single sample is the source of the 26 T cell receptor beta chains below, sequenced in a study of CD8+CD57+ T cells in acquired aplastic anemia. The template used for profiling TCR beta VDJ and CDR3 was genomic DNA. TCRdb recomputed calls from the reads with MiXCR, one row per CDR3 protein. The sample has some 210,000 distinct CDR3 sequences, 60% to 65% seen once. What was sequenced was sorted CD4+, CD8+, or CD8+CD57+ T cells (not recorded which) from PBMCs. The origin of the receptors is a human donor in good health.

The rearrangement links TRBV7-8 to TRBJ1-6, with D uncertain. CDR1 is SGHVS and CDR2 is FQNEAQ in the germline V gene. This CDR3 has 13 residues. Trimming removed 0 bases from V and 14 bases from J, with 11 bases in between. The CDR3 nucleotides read TGTGCCAGCAGCTTAGCGTCGAGAGAGGCCCTCCACTTT. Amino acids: CASSLASREALHF.

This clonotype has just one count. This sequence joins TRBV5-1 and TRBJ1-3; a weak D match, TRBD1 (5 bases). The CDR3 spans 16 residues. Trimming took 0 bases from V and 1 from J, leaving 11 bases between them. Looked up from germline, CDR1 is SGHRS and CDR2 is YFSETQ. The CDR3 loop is CASSLAFAGSGNTIYF. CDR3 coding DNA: TGCGCCAGCAGCTTGGCATTTGCAGGGTCTGGAAACACCATATATTTT.

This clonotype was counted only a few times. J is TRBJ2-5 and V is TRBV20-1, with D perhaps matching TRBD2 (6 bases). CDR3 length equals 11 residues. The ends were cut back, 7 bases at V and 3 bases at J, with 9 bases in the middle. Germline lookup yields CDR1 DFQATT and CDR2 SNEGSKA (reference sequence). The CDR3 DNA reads TGCAGTGGGATAGCGGAAGAGACCCAGTACTTC. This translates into CSGIAEETQYF.

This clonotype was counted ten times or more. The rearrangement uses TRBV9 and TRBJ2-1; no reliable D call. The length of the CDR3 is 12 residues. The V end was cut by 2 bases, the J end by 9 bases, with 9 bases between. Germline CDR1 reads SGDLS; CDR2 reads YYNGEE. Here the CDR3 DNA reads TGTGCCAGCAGCGTCCGGCTCGGTGAGCAGTTCTTC. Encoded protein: CASSVRLGEQFF.

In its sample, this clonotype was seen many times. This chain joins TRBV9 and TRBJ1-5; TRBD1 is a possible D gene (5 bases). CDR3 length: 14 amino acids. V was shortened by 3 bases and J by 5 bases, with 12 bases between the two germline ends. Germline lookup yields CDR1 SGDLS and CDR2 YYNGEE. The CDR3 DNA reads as TGTGCCAGCAGCGCCTCTGGAGGGGATCAGCCCCAGCATTTT. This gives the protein CASSASGGDQPQHF.

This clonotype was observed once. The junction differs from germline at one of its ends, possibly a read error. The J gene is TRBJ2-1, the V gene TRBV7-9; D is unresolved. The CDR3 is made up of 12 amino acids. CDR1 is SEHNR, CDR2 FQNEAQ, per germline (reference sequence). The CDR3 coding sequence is TGTGCCAGCAGCTCAGTCTGCAATGAGCAGTCCTTC. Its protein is CASSSVCNEQSF.

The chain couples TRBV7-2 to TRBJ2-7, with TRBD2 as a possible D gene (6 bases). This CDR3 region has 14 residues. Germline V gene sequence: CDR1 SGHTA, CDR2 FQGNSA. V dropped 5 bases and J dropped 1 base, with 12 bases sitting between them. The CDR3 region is CASSRDFYSYEQYF. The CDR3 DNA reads TGTGCCAGCAGCCGGGACTTCTATTCCTACGAGCAGTACTTC.

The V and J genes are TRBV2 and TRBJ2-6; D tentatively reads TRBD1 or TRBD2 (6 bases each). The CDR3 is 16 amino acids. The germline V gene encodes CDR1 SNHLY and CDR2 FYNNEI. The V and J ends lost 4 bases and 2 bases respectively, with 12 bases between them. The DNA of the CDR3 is TGTGCCAGCAGTGGGGGGGCCCTCGCTGGGGCCAACGTCCTGACTTTC. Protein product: CASSGGALAGANVLTF.

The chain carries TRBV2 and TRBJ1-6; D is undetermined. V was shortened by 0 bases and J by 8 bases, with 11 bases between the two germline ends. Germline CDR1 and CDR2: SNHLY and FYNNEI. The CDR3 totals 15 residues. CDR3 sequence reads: CASSEAGGRYSPLHF. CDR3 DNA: TGTGCCAGCAGTGAAGCAGGAGGGAGATATTCACCCCTCCACTTT.

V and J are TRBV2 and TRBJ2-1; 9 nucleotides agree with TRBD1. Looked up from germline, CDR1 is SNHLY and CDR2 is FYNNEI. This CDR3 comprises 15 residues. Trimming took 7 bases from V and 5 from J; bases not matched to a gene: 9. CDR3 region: CASKGQGTRHNEQFF. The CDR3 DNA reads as TGTGCCAGCAAGGGACAGGGTACTAGGCACAATGAGCAGTTCTTC.

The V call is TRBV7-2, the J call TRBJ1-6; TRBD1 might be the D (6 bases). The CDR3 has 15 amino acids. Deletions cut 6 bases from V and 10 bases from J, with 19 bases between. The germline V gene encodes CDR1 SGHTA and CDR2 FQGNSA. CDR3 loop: CASSSGGPVGSPLHF. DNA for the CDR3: TGTGCCAGCAGTTCGGGGGGGCCGGTGGGATCACCCCTCCACTTT.

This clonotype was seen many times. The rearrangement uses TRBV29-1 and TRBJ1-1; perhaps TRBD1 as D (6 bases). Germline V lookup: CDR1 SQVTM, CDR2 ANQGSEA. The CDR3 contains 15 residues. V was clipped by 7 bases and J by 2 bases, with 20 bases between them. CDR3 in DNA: TGCAGCGGGAATGTGGCGGGACATATTAACACTGAAGCTTTCTTT. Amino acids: CSGNVAGHINTEAFF.

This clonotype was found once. The CDR3 DNA reads as TGTGCCAGCAGCCAATTGGGACAGGGGACCTACGAGCAGTACTTC. Translated, it gives CASSQLGQGTYEQYF. The rearrangement uses TRBV7-3 and TRBJ2-7, with TRBD1 matching over 10 bases. This CDR3 has 15 amino acids. CDR1 SGHTA and CDR2 FQGTGA come from the germline V gene. The J segment lost 2 bases and the V segment lost 5 bases, leaving 6 bases of the junction unmatched.

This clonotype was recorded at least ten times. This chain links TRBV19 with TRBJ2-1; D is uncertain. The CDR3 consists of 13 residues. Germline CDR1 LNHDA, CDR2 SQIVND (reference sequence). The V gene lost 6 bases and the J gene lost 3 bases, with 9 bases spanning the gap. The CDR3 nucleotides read TGTGCCAGTAGATCGCCCAGCTACAATGAGCAGTTCTTC. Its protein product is CASRSPSYNEQFF. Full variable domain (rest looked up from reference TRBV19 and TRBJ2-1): DGGITQSPKYLFRKEGQNVTLSCEQNLNHDAMYWYRQDPGQGLRLIYYSQIVNDFQKGDIAEGYSVSREKKESFPLTVTSAQKNPTAFYLCASRSPSYNEQFFGPGTRLTVL.

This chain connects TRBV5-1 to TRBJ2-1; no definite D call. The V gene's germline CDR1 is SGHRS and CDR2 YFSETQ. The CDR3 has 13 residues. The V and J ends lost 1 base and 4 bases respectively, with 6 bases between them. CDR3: CASSLPRYNEQFF. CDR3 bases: TGCGCCAGCAGCTTGCCAAGGTACAATGAGCAGTTCTTC.

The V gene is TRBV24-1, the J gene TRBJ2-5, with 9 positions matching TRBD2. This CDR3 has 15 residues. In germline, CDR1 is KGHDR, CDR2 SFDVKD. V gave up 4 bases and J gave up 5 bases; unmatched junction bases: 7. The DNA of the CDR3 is TGTGCCACCAGTGAATTAGCGGGAGACATGGAGACCCAGTACTTC. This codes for CATSELAGDMETQYF.

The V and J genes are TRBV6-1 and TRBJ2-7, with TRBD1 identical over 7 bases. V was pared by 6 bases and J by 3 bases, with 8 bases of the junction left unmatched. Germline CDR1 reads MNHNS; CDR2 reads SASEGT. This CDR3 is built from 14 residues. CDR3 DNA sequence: TGTGCCAGCAGCAAGGACAGGCCACTCTACGAGCAGTACTTC. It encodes CASSKDRPLYEQYF.

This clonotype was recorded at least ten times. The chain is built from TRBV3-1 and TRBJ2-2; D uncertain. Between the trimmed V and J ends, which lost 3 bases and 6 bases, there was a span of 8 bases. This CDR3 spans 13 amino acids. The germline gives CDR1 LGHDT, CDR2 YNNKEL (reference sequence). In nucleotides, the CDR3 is TGTGCCAGCAGCCATGAGTGGCCCGGGGAGCTGTTTTTT. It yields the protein CASSHEWPGELFF.

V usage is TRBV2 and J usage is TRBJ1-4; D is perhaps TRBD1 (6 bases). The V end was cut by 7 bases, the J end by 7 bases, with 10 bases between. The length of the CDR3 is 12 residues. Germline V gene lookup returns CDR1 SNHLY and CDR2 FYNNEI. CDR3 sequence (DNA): TGTGCCAGCATGGCCAGGGGTGAAAAACTGTTTTTT. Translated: CASMARGEKLFF.

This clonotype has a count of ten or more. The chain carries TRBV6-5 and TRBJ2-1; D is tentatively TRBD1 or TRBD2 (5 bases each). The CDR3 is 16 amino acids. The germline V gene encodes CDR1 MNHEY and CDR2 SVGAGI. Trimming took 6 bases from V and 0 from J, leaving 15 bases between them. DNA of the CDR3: TGTGCCAGCAGCCGGGACCTACTTAGCTCCTACAATGAGCAGTTCTTC. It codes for CASSRDLLSSYNEQFF.

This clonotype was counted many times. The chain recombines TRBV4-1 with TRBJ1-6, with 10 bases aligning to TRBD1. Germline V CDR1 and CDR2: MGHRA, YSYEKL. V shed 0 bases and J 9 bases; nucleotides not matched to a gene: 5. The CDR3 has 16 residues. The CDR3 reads CASSQEWGDRGSPLHF. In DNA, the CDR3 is TGCGCCAGCAGCCAAGAATGGGGGGACAGGGGTTCACCCCTCCACTTT.

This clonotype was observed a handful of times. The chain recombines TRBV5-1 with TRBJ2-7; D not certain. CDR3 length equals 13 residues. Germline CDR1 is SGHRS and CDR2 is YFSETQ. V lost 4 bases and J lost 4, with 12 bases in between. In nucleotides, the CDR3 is TGCGCCAGCAGCGCCTCGGCCGGATACGAGCAGTACTTC. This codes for CASSASAGYEQYF.

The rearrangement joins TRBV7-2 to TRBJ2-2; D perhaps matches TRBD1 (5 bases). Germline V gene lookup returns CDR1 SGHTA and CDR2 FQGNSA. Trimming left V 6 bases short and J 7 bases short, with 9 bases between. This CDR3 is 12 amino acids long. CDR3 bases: TGTGCCAGCAGGGGGCTGGGCGGGGAGCTGTTTTTT. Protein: CASRGLGGELFF.

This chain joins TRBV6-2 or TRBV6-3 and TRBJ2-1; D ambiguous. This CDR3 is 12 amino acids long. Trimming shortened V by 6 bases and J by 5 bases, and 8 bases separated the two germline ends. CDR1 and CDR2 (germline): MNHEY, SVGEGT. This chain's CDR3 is CASSGLNNEQFF. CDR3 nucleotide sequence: TGTGCCAGCAGCGGATTAAACAATGAGCAGTTCTTC.

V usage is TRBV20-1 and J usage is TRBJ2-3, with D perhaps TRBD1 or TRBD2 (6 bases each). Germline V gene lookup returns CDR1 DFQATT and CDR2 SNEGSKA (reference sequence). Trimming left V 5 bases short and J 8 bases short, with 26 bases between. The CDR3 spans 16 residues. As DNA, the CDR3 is TGCAGTGCTCGCGAAGGGGGGCACACTGAAGGTGGTACGCAGTATTTT. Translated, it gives CSAREGGHTEGGTQYF.

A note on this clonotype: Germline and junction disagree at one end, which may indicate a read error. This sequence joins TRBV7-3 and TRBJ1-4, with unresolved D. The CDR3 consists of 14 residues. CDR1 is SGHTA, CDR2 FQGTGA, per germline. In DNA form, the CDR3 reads TGTGCCAGCAGCGTAACAACAACTAATGAAAAACTGTTTTTT. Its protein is CASSVTTTNEKLFF.